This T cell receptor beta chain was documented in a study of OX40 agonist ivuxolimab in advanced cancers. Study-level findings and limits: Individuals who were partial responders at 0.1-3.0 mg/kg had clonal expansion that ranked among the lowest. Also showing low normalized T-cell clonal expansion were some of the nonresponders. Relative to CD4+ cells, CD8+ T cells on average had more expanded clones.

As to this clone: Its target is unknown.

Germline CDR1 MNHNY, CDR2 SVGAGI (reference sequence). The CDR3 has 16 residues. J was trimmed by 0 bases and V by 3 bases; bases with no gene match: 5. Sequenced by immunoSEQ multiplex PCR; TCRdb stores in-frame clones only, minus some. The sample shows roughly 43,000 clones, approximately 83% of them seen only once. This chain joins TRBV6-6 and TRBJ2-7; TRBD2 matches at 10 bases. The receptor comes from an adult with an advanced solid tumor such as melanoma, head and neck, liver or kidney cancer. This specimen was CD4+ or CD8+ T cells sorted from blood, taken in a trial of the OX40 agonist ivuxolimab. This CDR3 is CASSYRKRGGSYEQYF. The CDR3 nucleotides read TGTGCCAGCAGTTATCGAAAGCGGGGGGGCTCCTACGAGCAGTACTTC.